The 29 T cell receptor beta chains below all came from one sample that was sequenced in a study of CD8 T cells in ankylosing spondylitis. TCRdb analysed the 5' RACE reads with MiXCR anew, one entry per CDR3 protein. The sample comprises fewer than 35,000 distinct CDR3 sequences, 14% of which are singletons, and roughly 36% rests with the top ten. The specimen was blood. These receptors were taken from a male donor with ankylosing spondylitis or in good health (not recorded which).

The rearrangement links TRBV4-1 to TRBJ1-2, with 8 bases fitting TRBD1. In germline, CDR1 is MGHRA, CDR2 YSYEKL. The CDR3 covers 13 residues. The V gene end was trimmed by 4 bases and the J gene end by 6 bases; junction bases not matched to a gene: 4. The CDR3 DNA sequence: TGCGCCAGCAGCCCAGACAGGGGAGATGGCTACACCTTC. This translates into CASSPDRGDGYTF.

V is TRBV5-1 and J is TRBJ2-1; no clear D. There are 15 residues in the CDR3. With 1 base removed from V and 7 bases from J, the gap between germline ends came to 15 bases. CDR1 and CDR2 (germline): SGHRS, YFSETQ. For the CDR3, the DNA is TGCGCCAGCAGCTTGTCGCTCGCGGCGTCGAATGAGCAGTTCTTC. It yields the protein CASSLSLAASNEQFF.

This clonotype occurred a few times. The CDR3 is CASSQEGRSGAQYF. The CDR3 DNA reads as TGTGCCAGCAGCCAAGAGGGGCGGTCCGGGGCCCAGTACTTC. The chain uses TRBV4-2 and TRBJ2-5; the D gene could be TRBD1 or TRBD2 (5 bases each). This CDR3 contains 14 residues. The germline V and J ends were trimmed by 0 bases and 9 bases, with 14 bases remaining between them. Germline CDR1 and CDR2: LGHNA and YNFKEQ.

This clonotype showed up just a few times. This rearrangement joins TRBV20-1 to TRBJ1-4; a weak D match, TRBD1 (5 bases). This CDR3 contains 13 residues. Germline CDR1 and CDR2: DFQATT and SNEGSKA (reference sequence). The V gene lost 3 bases and the J gene lost 9 bases, with 14 bases spanning the gap. CDR3 region: CSASHGTAKKLFF. In DNA form, the CDR3 reads TGCAGTGCTAGCCACGGGACGGCGAAAAAACTGTTTTTT.

This clonotype was counted a few times. The rearrangement joins TRBV11-2 to TRBJ2-1; 7 positions match TRBD2. V trimming: 2 bases; J trimming: 2 bases; junction bases outside the gene matches: 6. CDR3 size: 16 residues. CDR1 and CDR2 (germline): SGHAT, FQNNGV. The DNA of the CDR3 is TGTGCCAGCAGCTTATCGGAGGGAGGGCCCTACAATGAGCAGTTCTTC. Translation gives CASSLSEGGPYNEQFF.

The J gene is TRBJ2-1, the V gene TRBV3-1, with a tentative D call TRBD2 (7 bases). The CDR3 has 13 residues. Germline V CDR1 and CDR2: LGHDT, YNNKEL (reference sequence). V lost 2 bases and J 15 bases, leaving 17 bases between the germline ends. DNA of the CDR3: TGTGCCAGCAGCCAAACTAGCGCAACAGGGCCGTTCTTC. Its translation: CASSQTSATGPFF.

The chain is built from TRBV20-1 and TRBJ2-4; TRBD1 matches at 9 bases. Germline CDR1 is DFQATT and CDR2 is SNEGSKA (reference sequence). The V and J ends lost 0 bases and 2 bases, in that order; junction bases with no gene match: 5. The CDR3 has 16 residues. Written as DNA, the CDR3 is TGCAGTGCTAGAGAGAGGACAGGGGCGACCAAAAACATTCAGTACTTC. Its protein product is CSARERTGATKNIQYF.

This clonotype came up a few times. The V and J genes are TRBV5-1 and TRBJ2-5, with 8 positions matching TRBD2. Losses at the gene ends were 5 bases for V and 2 bases for J; bases not matched to a gene: 11. The germline V gene encodes CDR1 SGHRS and CDR2 YFSETQ. This CDR3 region has 16 residues. The CDR3 sequence is CASRNTGGGYQETQYF. CDR3 in DNA: TGCGCCAGCAGGAACACTGGCGGGGGGTATCAAGAGACCCAGTACTTC.

This clonotype was counted only a few times. This chain uses TRBV12-3 or TRBV12-4 with TRBJ2-3; D unresolved. V lost 4 bases and J lost 6, with 5 bases in between. The CDR3 totals 11 residues. Here the CDR3 DNA reads TGTGCCAGCAGTTCCTCCGATACGCAGTATTTT. This encodes CASSSSDTQYF.

This chain uses TRBV12-3 or TRBV12-4 with TRBJ2-1; D is undetermined. The V gene lost 6 bases and the J gene lost 10 bases, with 16 bases spanning the gap. The CDR3 has 13 residues. CDR3 sequence reads: CASSPVQTREQFF. Here the CDR3 DNA reads TGTGCCAGCAGCCCCGTCCAAACTCGCGAGCAGTTCTTC.

V is TRBV3-1 and J is TRBJ2-2; D uncertain. V lost 0 bases to trimming and J lost 6 bases, with 14 bases between them. The CDR3 is 16 residues long. CDR1 and CDR2 from the germline V gene are LGHDT and YNNKEL (reference sequence). CDR3 protein: CASSQDLKVPAGELFF. The DNA of the CDR3 is TGTGCCAGCAGCCAAGATCTGAAGGTACCGGCCGGGGAGCTGTTTTTT.

The table lists this clonotype with many counts. This rearrangement joins TRBV20-1 to TRBJ2-3, with TRBD2 matching over 10 bases. The CDR3 is 15 amino acids. J gave up 3 bases and V 3 bases, and 6 bases lay outside the gene matches. Germline CDR1 reads DFQATT; CDR2 reads SNEGSKA (reference sequence). The CDR3 protein is CSASASGSGTDTQYF. The DNA for the CDR3 is TGCAGTGCTAGTGCTAGCGGGAGCGGGACAGATACGCAGTATTTT.

The chain combines TRBV29-1 with TRBJ2-7, with TRBD1 matching over 9 bases. After removal of 6 bases from V and 7 bases from J, the junction contained 4 bases not matched to a gene. CDR1 is SQVTM, CDR2 ANQGSEA, per germline. There are 11 residues in the CDR3. In nucleotides, the CDR3 is TGCAGCGTAGGGACAGGGTGGGAGCAGTACTTC. Amino acids: CSVGTGWEQYF.

This chain uses TRBV2 with TRBJ1-1; maybe TRBD1 (6 bases). The CDR3 contains 14 residues. Looked up from germline, CDR1 is SNHLY and CDR2 is FYNNEI. Deletions cut 4 bases from V and 1 base from J, with 10 bases between. CDR3 sequence: CASSVTGRNTEAFF. CDR3 coding DNA: TGTGCCAGCAGTGTTACAGGGAGGAACACTGAAGCTTTCTTT.

This chain connects TRBV20-1 to TRBJ2-1; 10 nucleotides agree with TRBD2. The germline CDR1 and CDR2 sequences are DFQATT and SNEGSKA (reference sequence). The ends lost 1 base at V and 5 bases at J; junction bases unmatched: 8. The CDR3 covers 16 residues. CDR3 nucleotides: TGCAGTGCTAGAGTTATTAGCGGGGGGCGGAACAATGAGCAGTTCTTC. This gives the protein CSARVISGGRNNEQFF.

The chain combines TRBV29-1 with TRBJ1-1; D unresolved. V was pared by 3 bases and J by 0 bases, with 11 bases between. CDR3 size: 14 residues. Germline CDR1 SQVTM, CDR2 ANQGSEA. The CDR3 region is CSVEGRGLNTEAFF. CDR3 bases: TGCAGCGTTGAGGGTCGGGGTCTGAACACTGAAGCTTTCTTT.

This chain's CDR3 is CASSYSGLMNTEAFF. CDR3 in DNA: TGTGCCAGCAGTTACTCAGGGCTCATGAACACTGAAGCTTTCTTT. J is TRBJ1-1 and V is TRBV6-2 or TRBV6-3; the D is unclear. V was cut by 0 bases and J by 0 bases, with 8 bases left in between. The CDR3 is made up of 15 amino acids. The V gene's germline CDR1 is MNHEY and CDR2 SVGEGT.

This sequence joins TRBV4-1 and TRBJ2-3, with D possibly matching TRBD2 (5 bases). CDR1 and CDR2 from the germline V gene are MGHRA and YSYEKL. The ends were cut back, 4 bases at V and 1 base at J, with 12 bases in the middle. The CDR3 runs to 15 residues. CDR3 bases: TGCGCCAGCAGCCCTAGCTTTCCCCGCACAGATACGCAGTATTTT. It is translated as CASSPSFPRTDTQYF.

This clonotype was picked up a small number of times. The rearrangement uses TRBV29-1 and TRBJ2-2; no clear D. The CDR3 length is 14 residues. Germline V lookup: CDR1 SQVTM, CDR2 ANQGSEA. The germline V and J ends were trimmed by 3 bases and 3 bases, with 11 bases remaining between them. CDR3 DNA sequence: TGCAGCGTTGACCTCGGACCCCACACCGGGGAGCTGTTTTTT. Translation gives CSVDLGPHTGELFF.

This clonotype was detected a few times. Here the CDR3 reads CASSEARTNEKLFF. CDR3 coding DNA: TGTGCCAGCAGTGAAGCGCGAACTAATGAAAAACTGTTTTTT. V and J are TRBV6-1 and TRBJ1-4, with D unresolved. The CDR3 runs to 14 residues. Between the trimmed V and J ends, which lost 0 bases and 1 base, there was a span of 3 bases. The germline V gene encodes CDR1 MNHNS and CDR2 SASEGT.

The chain recombines TRBV7-6 with TRBJ2-1; 10 nucleotides match TRBD2. CDR3 length: 15 residues. Germline trimming cut 3 bases from V and 5 bases from J; bases unmatched to any gene: 4. Per the germline V gene, CDR1 is SGHVS and CDR2 is FNYEAQ. The CDR3 here is CASSFGLADHNEQFF. In nucleotides, the CDR3 is TGTGCCAGCAGCTTCGGACTAGCGGACCACAATGAGCAGTTCTTC.

V is TRBV29-1 and J is TRBJ2-2, with TRBD1 matching over 11 bases. The CDR3 loop spans 16 amino acids. From germline, CDR1 is SQVTM and CDR2 ANQGSEA. J lost 3 bases, V lost 1 base, and 4 bases had no gene match. For the CDR3, the DNA is TGCAGCGTTGAAGCCGGGGACAGGGGGGACACCGGGGAGCTGTTTTTT. It encodes CSVEAGDRGDTGELFF.

In this sample, this clonotype turned up a few times. V is TRBV6-2 or TRBV6-3 and J is TRBJ2-1, with 8 bases identical to TRBD1. The germline V gene encodes CDR1 MNHEY and CDR2 SVGEGT. The CDR3 covers 15 residues. V shed 6 bases, J shed 7 bases, and the junction held 11 bases outside the gene matches. The CDR3 DNA sequence: TGTGCCAGCAGAACCGGGACAGGAGTATCAAATGAGCAGTTCTTC. The encoded protein is CASRTGTGVSNEQFF.

A few counts support this clonotype. The chain couples TRBV11-2 to TRBJ2-6; D not resolved. This CDR3 has 13 amino acids. The germline gives CDR1 SGHAT, CDR2 FQNNGV. Trimming pared 3 bases from V and 5 bases from J, leaving 5 bases between. CDR3: CASSLLRANVLTF. The CDR3, as DNA: TGTGCCAGCAGCTTGTTAAGGGCCAACGTCCTGACTTTC.

The chain is built from TRBV28 and TRBJ1-4, with 8 bases lining up with TRBD1. Germline assignment: CDR1 MDHEN and CDR2 SYDVKM. Trimming at V came to 4 bases and at J to 7 bases, leaving 5 bases not matched to a gene. There are 14 residues in the CDR3. In DNA, the CDR3 is TGTGCCAGCAGTTCCGGACAGGGTCGTGAAAAACTGTTTTTT. Translated, it gives CASSSGQGREKLFF.

This clonotype was observed a handful of times. This chain connects TRBV28 to TRBJ2-3, with TRBD2 matching over 8 bases. The germline V gene has CDR1 MDHEN and CDR2 SYDVKM. The CDR3 is 15 residues long. The J segment lost 3 bases and the V segment lost 5 bases, leaving 7 bases of the junction unmatched. CDR3 sequence: CASSPREGQTDTQYF. The CDR3 DNA follows: TGTGCCAGCAGTCCCCGGGAGGGCCAAACAGATACGCAGTATTTT. Filled out from reference TRBV28 and TRBJ2-3, the complete variable domain reads DVKVTQSSRYLVKRTGEKVFLECVQDMDHENMFWYRQDPGLGLRLIYFSYDVKMKEKGDIPEGYSVSREKKERFSLILESASTNQTSMYLCASSPREGQTDTQYFGPGTRLTVL.

This clonotype was recorded a few times. The chain employs TRBV7-3 and TRBJ2-2, with TRBD2 matching 13 bases. Germline trimming cut 4 bases from V and 4 bases from J; bases unmatched to any gene: 3. The V gene's germline CDR1 is SGHTA and CDR2 FQGTGA. The CDR3 covers 16 residues. CDR3 amino acids: CASSSTSGGVTGELFF. The DNA for the CDR3 is TGTGCCAGCAGCTCAACTAGCGGGGGGGTCACCGGGGAGCTGTTTTTT.

This clonotype came up a few times. The rearrangement uses TRBV29-1 and TRBJ2-3; possible D gene TRBD2, 6 bases. The germline V gene has CDR1 SQVTM and CDR2 ANQGSEA. Trimming removed 1 base from V and 1 base from J, with 12 bases in between. The CDR3 loop spans 15 amino acids. In DNA form, the CDR3 reads TGCAGCGTTGAAGGGCGGGATGGGGGCACAGATACGCAGTATTTT. Its translation: CSVEGRDGGTDTQYF.

This clonotype was seen a few times. The rearrangement joins TRBV20-1 to TRBJ2-1; TRBD2 matches at 12 bases. With 3 bases clipped from V and 6 bases from J, the junction kept 6 bases outside the gene matches. The CDR3 loop spans 15 amino acids. Germline values: CDR1 DFQATT, CDR2 SNEGSKA (reference sequence). CDR3 loop: CSASPTSGRVNEQFF. In nucleotides, the CDR3 is TGCAGTGCTAGTCCGACTAGCGGGAGAGTCAATGAGCAGTTCTTC.